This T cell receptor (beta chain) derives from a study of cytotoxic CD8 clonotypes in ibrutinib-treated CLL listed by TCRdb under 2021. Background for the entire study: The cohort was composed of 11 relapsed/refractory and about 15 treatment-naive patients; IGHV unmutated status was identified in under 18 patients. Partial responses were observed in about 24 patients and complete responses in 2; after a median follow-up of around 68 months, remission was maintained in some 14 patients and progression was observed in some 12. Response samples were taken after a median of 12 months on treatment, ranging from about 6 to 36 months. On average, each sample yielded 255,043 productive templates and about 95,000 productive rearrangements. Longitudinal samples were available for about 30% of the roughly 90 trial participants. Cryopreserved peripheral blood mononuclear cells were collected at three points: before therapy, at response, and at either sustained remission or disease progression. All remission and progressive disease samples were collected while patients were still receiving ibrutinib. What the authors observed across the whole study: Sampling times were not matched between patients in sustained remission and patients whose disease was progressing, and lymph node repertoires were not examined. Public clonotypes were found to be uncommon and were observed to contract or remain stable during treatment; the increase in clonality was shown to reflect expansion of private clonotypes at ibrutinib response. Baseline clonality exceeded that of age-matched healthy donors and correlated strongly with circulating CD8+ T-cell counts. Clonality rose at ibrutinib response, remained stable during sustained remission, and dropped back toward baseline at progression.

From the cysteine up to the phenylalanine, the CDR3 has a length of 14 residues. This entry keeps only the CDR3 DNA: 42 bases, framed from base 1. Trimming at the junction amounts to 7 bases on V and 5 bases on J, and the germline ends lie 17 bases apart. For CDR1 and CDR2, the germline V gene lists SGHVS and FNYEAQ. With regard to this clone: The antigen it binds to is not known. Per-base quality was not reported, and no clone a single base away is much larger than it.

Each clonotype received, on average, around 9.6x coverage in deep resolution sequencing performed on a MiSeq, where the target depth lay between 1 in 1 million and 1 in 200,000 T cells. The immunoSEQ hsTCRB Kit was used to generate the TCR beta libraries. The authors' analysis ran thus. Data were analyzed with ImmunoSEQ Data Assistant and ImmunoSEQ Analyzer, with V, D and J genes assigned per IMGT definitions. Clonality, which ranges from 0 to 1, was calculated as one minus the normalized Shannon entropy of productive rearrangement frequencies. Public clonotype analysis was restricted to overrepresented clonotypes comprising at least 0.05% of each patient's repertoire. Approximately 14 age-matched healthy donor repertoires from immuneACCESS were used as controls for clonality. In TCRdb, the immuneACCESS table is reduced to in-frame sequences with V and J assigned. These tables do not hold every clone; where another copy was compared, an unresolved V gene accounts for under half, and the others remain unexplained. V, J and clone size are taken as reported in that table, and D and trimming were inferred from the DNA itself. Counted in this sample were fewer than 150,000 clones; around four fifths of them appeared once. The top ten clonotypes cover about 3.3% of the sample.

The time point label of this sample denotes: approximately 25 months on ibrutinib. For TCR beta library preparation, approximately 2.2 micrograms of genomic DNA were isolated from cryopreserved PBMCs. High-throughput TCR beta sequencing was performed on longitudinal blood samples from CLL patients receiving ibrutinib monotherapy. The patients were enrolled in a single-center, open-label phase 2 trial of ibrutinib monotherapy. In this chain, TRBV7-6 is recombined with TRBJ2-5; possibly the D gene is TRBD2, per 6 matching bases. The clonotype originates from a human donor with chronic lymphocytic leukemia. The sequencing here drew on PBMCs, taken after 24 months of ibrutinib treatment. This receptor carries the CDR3 CASTVSSVLETQYF. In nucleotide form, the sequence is TGTGCCAGCACCGTATCTAGCGTATTGGAGACCCAGTACTTC.